The entry below describes one T cell receptor (beta chain). The antigen remains undetermined. Researchers prepared the TCRbeta library using unique molecular identifiers, the study reports. TCRdb re-called the PCR reads with MiXCR, one entry per CDR3 protein. The data show about 170,000 distinct CDR3 sequences, around 10% seen once. The V end was cut by 2 bases, the J end by 3 bases, with 8 bases between. Germline V gene lookup returns CDR1 GTSNPN and CDR2 SVGIG (reference sequence). CDR3 length equals 13 residues. The source of the sample is a study of T-cell reconstitution after alpha-beta-depleted transplantation in children. Findings of the study overall: In patients about two months after transplant, alpha-beta T cells reportedly arose from several hundred expanded graft clones.

This material consisted of PBMCs, taken before TCRalphabeta/CD19-depleted stem cell transplant. The sequence was collected from a boy between 2 and 10 years old with acute myeloid leukemia, due to receive a stem cell transplant. V gene TRBV30 combines with J gene TRBJ2-1; D is uncertain. The CDR3 spells CAWSYPGYNEQFF. The DNA for the CDR3 is TGTGCCTGGAGTTATCCAGGCTACAATGAGCAGTTCTTC. The whole variable domain, filled in from reference TRBV30 and TRBJ2-1, reads SQTIHQWPATLVQPVGSPLSLECTVEGTSNPNLYWYRQAAGRGLQLLFYSVGIGQISSEVPQNLSASRPQDRQFILSSKKLLLSDSGFYLCAWSYPGYNEQFFGPGTRLTVL.